One sample yielded the 3 T cell receptor beta chains listed below, sequenced in a study of T cells in Graves' hyperthyroidism and ophthalmopathy. Amplified TCR beta CDR3 regions came from RNA transcripts. The study used the HTBI primer set for a first-round RT-PCR of the TCR CDR3. TCRdb reprocessed the multiplex PCR reads with MiXCR, giving one entry per CDR3 protein. Here the sample spans hundreds of thousands of distinct CDR3 sequences, under 15% being singletons. Specimen: blood. The receptor set was obtained from a woman aged 25 to 39 with Graves' hyperthyroidism.

This clonotype occurred many times. This chain uses TRBV12-3 or TRBV12-4 with TRBJ1-6; TRBD1 matches at 7 bases. This CDR3 spans 15 amino acids. V lost 7 bases, J lost 9 bases, and 12 bases stayed unmatched. CDR3 nucleotides: TGTGCCAGCACCCAGCTTAGGGACAGTTCTTCACCCCTCCACTTT. Translating gives CASTQLRDSSSPLHF.

The V gene is TRBV6-1, the J gene TRBJ1-2; D unclear. V lost 2 bases to trimming and J lost 12 bases, with 16 bases between them. CDR3 size: 13 residues. The germline V gene has CDR1 MNHNS and CDR2 SASEGT. CDR3 DNA sequence: TGTGCCAGCAGTGAAAGGAGGGAGGCCGGCGACACCTTC. It specifies CASSERREAGDTF.

This clonotype was seen at least ten times. This chain connects TRBV2 to TRBJ2-1; 7 nucleotides match TRBD1. Unmatched junction bases numbered 4, after V lost 5 bases and J lost 0 bases. CDR1 is SNHLY and CDR2 is FYNNEI in the germline V gene. The CDR3 is 15 amino acids. The CDR3 here is CASSRQGSSYNEQFF. CDR3 nucleotides: TGTGCCAGCAGTAGACAGGGCAGCTCCTACAATGAGCAGTTCTTC.